Included here is one T cell receptor beta chain sequence, with context. This entry is derived from a study of sequential checkpoint blockade in melanoma. About the study: Randomization was 1:1 between first-line nivolumab→ipilimumab and ipilimumab→nivolumab. Maintenance nivolumab came after either treatment sequence.

Deletions cut 3 bases from V and 4 bases from J, with 9 bases between. The CDR3 spans 13 residues. Germline CDR1 SGHTA, CDR2 FQGNSA. The treatment is: randomized to nivolumab then ipilimumab (arm A) or the reverse (arm B). None of the patients previously received DNA-damaging chemotherapy. Live CD3+CD8+ CD19− CD56− cells were sorted from PBMCs. Clones were read by immunoSEQ multiplex PCR, and TCRdb kept only the in-frame ones, dropping some. The table lists about 4,700 clones, roughly 76% of them singletons. This specimen was CD8+ T cells sorted from blood (inferred from file names), taken from a patient given nivolumab and ipilimumab in sequence. The gene calls are TRBV7-2 and TRBJ1-2; D is ambiguous. The TCR was taken from a human patient with melanoma. Some clones in this sample may be carry-over from other donors' samples. DNA for the CDR3: TGTGCCAGCAGCTTGCCCGGGAGCTATGGCTACACCTTC. This sequence encodes CASSLPGSYGYTF.